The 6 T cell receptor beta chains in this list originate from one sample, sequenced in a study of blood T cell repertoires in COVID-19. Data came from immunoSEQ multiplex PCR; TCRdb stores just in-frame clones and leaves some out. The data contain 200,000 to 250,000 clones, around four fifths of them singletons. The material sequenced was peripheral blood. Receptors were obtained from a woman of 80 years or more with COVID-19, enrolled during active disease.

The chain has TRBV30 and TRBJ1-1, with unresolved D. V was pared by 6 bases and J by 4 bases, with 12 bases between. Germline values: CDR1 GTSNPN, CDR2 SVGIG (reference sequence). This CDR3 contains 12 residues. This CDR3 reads CACGEGRTEAFF. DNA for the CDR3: TGTGCCTGTGGGGAGGGTCGCACTGAAGCTTTCTTT. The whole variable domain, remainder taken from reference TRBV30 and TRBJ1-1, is SQTIHQWPATLVQPVGSPLSLECTVEGTSNPNLYWYRQAAGRGLQLLFYSVGIGQISSEVPQNLSASRPQDRQFILSSKKLLLSDSGFYLCACGEGRTEAFFGQGTRLTVV.

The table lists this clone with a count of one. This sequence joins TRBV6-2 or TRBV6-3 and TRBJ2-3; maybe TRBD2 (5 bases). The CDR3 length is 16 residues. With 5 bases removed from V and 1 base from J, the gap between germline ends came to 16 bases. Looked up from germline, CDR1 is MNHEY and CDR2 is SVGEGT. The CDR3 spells CASSTPGLGGTDTQYF. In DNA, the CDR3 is TGTGCCAGCAGTACTCCCGGACTCGGTGGCACAGATACGCAGTATTTT.

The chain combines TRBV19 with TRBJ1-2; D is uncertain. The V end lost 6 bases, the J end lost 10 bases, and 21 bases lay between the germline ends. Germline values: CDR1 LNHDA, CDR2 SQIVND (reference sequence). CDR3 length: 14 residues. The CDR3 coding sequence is TGTGCCAGTAGATCTTTTGATCTATATATCGCCTACACCTTC. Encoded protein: CASRSFDLYIAYTF.

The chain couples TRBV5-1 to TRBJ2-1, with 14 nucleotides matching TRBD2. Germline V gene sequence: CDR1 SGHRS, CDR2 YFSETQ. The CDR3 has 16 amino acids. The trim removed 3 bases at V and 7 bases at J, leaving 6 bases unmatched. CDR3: CASSWGTSGRGNEQFF. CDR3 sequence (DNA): TGCGCCAGCAGCTGGGGGACTAGCGGGAGAGGAAATGAGCAGTTCTTC.

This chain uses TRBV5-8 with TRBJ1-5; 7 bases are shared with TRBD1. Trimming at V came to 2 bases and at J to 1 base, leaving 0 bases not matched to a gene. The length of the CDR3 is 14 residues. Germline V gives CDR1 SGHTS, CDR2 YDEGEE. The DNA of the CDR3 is TGTGCCAGCAGCTTCAGGGGGAGCAATCAGCCCCAGCATTTT. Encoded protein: CASSFRGSNQPQHF. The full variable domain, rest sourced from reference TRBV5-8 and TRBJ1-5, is EAGVTQSPTHLIKTRGQQATLRCSPISGHTSVYWYQQALGLGLQFLLWYDEGEERNRGNFPPRFSGRQFPNYSSELNVNALELEDSALYLCASSFRGSNQPQHFGDGTRLSIL.

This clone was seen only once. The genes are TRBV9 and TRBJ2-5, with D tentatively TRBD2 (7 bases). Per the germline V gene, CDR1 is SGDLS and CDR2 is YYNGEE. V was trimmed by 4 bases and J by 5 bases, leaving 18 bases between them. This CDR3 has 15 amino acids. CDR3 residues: CASSPGIRGAETQYF. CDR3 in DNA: TGTGCCAGCAGCCCAGGGATCCGGGGGGCGGAGACCCAGTACTTC.